This TCR beta chain was found in a study of neoadjuvant anti-PD-1 for oral cavity cancer (dated by TCRdb to about 2021). Broadly, across the study: Patients mostly received three to four biweekly doses of nivolumab at 3 mg/kg before curative-intent surgical resection. The parent correlative cohort had eleven to twelve patients and a response rate of 25% to 35%. A fourth nivolumab dose was given around day 43 to patients without progression, and definitive surgical resection was performed in those patients on days 50-56. Under RECIST 1.1, patients with complete response, partial response or stable disease were classed as responders, and patients with progression were classed as non-responders. What the study reported, not specific to this receptor: Higher pretreatment blood Treg/Th17 ratios correlated with higher pretreatment blood TCRbeta clonality and lower post-treatment tumor TCRbeta clonality. After neoadjuvant nivolumab, non-responders showed significantly higher T cell clonality (Gini index) in PBMCs than responders did. The TCR analyses had only a few patients in each response group, and the authors called for validation in larger cohorts.

The time point label, read with the paper, signifies: before neoadjuvant nivolumab. Patients had been newly diagnosed with stage II-IVA oral cavity squamous cell carcinoma, and no prior systemic or radiation treatment had been given to the patients. The cohort was composed of patients with HPV-negative, locally advanced oral cavity squamous cell carcinoma. No culture maintenance or expansion was done, as the peripheral blood mononuclear cells went straight to analysis. The samples were obtained from a longitudinal correlative study of a single-arm phase II trial testing neoadjuvant nivolumab in oral cavity squamous cell carcinoma. Subject-matched pre- and post-treatment PBMCs and tumors from three responders and three non-responders underwent genomic DNA-based TCRbeta sequencing. Peripheral blood mononuclear cells were collected before nivolumab treatment and again after treatment, at the time of surgery. The Maxwell RSC DNA from Cells kit was used to extract genomic DNA from PBMCs.

Regarding this clone: The specificity of this receptor is unknown. One base away there is no much larger clone; base qualities are not given.

For deep sequencing, PBMC libraries mostly used around 480 ng of input genomic DNA, with six replicates for each sample. Following the manufacturer's instructions, the team built TCRbeta libraries using the immunoSEQ hsTCRbeta kit. Sequencing of the completed libraries took place using an Illumina NovaSeq 6000 S4 flow cell after they had been pooled to approximately 2.8 nM. In the authors' own workflow: The immunoSEQ Analyzer handled quality control and preprocessing of the raw data. The analysis was limited to productive rearrangements, and each clonotype was defined by a unique CDR3 amino acid sequence. Repertoire clonality was estimated as the Gini-Simpson index, which was computed with the R package tcR. Gini indices were compared with Student's t test, and associations with tumor size change were assessed by Pearson correlation. Held by TCRdb, this immuneACCESS table contains in-frame sequences only and omits some clones. Under half of the omission traces to an unresolved V gene where checked; the cause of the rest is unknown. Clone size and the V and J calls come from that table; the DNA yielded D and trimming. The sample has 55,000 to 75,000 clones on record, around 85% of them singletons. The leading ten clones occupy around 2.6% of the sample.

The origin of this receptor is a person aged 40 to 85 with oral cavity squamous cell carcinoma. This specimen was PBMCs, taken before nivolumab (anti-PD-1) treatment.

Read as DNA, the sequence is TGTGCCAGCAGCCGGCGACAGGGAGGTGCTGCAGAAGCTTTCTTT. Its translation reads: CASSRRQGGAAEAFF. The rearranged chain carries TRBV7-9 and TRBJ1-1; 7 middle bases align to TRBD1. As encoded in the germline V gene (reference sequence), CDR1 is SEHNR while CDR2 is FQNEAQ. Trimmed from V: 5 bases; trimmed from J: 8 bases; junction bases lacking a gene match: 14. Inclusive of the bounding cysteine and phenylalanine, the CDR3 is 15 residues long. Just CDR3 DNA is preserved here, 45 bases in frame from base 1.